Listed below are T cell receptor beta chains from one sample, sequenced in a study of blood T cell repertoires in COVID-19. TCRdb keeps only in-frame clones here, not all; method: immunoSEQ multiplex PCR. The profile shows nearly 95,000 clones, roughly nine tenths of them singletons. Sequencing was performed on peripheral blood. The receptors originated from a human donor with active COVID-19. The donor label of this sample is uncertain. CDR3s include the opening cysteine and the closing phenylalanine or tryptophan. D genes are given only for firm matches. Size tells how often a clone was seen (once, few, many) or the class of an expanded clone, and some rows leave it out.

D	size	J	V	CDR3	DNA
.	.	TRBJ1-5	TRBV30	CAFRRGNNQPQHF	TGTGCCTTTCGGAGGGGTAACAATCAGCCCCAGCATTTT
.	.	TRBJ2-7	TRBV18	CASSPLSGEQYF	TGTGCCAGCTCACCGTTATCCGGGGAGCAGTACTTC
.	.	TRBJ1-5	TRBV4-2	CASSQASQPQHF	TGTGCCAGCAGCCAAGCTTCCCAGCCCCAGCATTTT
TRBD2	.	TRBJ2-7	TRBV3-1/TRBV3-2	CASSRLAGAHSYEQYF	TGTGCCAGCAGCCGACTAGCGGGGGCGCACTCCTACGAGCAGTACTTC
.	.	TRBJ1-2	TRBV5-6	CASSFESTNYGYTF	TGTGCCAGCAGCTTCGAGAGCACTAACTATGGCTACACCTTC
.	.	TRBJ1-1	TRBV9	CASSNTPGAEAFF	TGTGCCAGCAGCAATACCCCCGGGGCTGAAGCTTTCTTT
TRBD1	.	TRBJ1-2	TRBV2	CASSLDRAGYTF	TGTGCCAGCAGCTTAGACAGGGCTGGCTACACCTTC
.	.	TRBJ2-7	TRBV5-1	CASSFSGVSYEQYF	TGCGCCAGCAGCTTCTCGGGGGTCTCCTACGAGCAGTACTTC
.	.	TRBJ1-5	TRBV27	CASSLFGTQYSNQPQHF	TGTGCCAGCAGTTTATTTGGGACACAGTATAGCAATCAGCCCCAGCATTTT
.	.	TRBJ2-3	TRBV5-1	CASRGSLSTDTQYF	TGCGCCAGCAGGGGCAGCCTGAGCACAGATACGCAGTATTTT
TRBD2	.	TRBJ2-3	TRBV7-7	CASSQGLASTDTQYF	TGTGCTAGCAGCCAGGGACTAGCAAGCACAGATACGCAGTATTTT
.	once	TRBJ2-7	TRBV7-9	CASSSSESYEQYF	TGTGCCAGCAGCTCTAGCGAGTCCTACGAGCAGTACTTC
TRBD1	few	TRBJ1-6	TRBV2	CASSLTGSNSPLHF	TGTGCCAGCAGCCTGACAGGGTCTAATTCACCCCTCCACTTT
.	.	TRBJ1-1	TRBV18	CASSAVGVDTEAFF	TGTGCCAGCTCAGCTGTAGGGGTAGACACTGAAGCTTTCTTT
TRBD1	few	TRBJ1-5	TRBV7-9	CASSPGTGDVQPQHF	TGTGCCAGCAGCCCGGGGACAGGGGATGTTCAGCCCCAGCATTTT
.	.	TRBJ2-7	TRBV6-5	CASSLTVTPYEQYF	TGTGCCAGCAGTCTTACCGTAACACCCTACGAGCAGTACTTC
.	once	TRBJ1-2	TRBV19	CASSMGAEGYTF	TGTGCCAGTAGTATGGGCGCAGAGGGCTACACCTTC
TRBD1	.	TRBJ2-3	TRBV19	CASRQGQEISTDTQYF	TGTGCCAGTAGGCAGGGACAGGAGATAAGCACAGATACGCAGTATTTT
.	.	TRBJ2-1	TRBV5-1	CASSTGEYNEQFF	TGCGCCAGCAGCACCGGGGAGTACAATGAGCAGTTCTTC
.	.	TRBJ1-4	TRBV6-1	CASSESLSQGTNEKLFF	TGTGCCAGCAGTGAATCACTTTCCCAGGGGACTAATGAAAAACTGTTTTTT
.	.	TRBJ2-5	TRBV5-1	CASSLGGGETQYF	TGCGCCAGCAGCTTGGGAGGGGGAGAGACCCAGTACTTC
.	.	TRBJ2-2	TRBV10-1	CASSESGGGAEFTGELFF	TGCGCCAGCAGTGAGTCCGGAGGGGGGGCCGAGTTTACCGGGGAGCTGTTTTTT
.	.	TRBJ2-3	TRBV9	CASSGTGKTVTDTQYF	TGTGCCAGCAGCGGTACAGGGAAGACGGTCACAGATACGCAGTATTTT
.	.	TRBJ1-2	TRBV4-2	CASSRLGTQSNYGYTF	TGTGCCAGCAGCCGACTTGGGACACAATCTAACTATGGCTACACCTTC
.	.	TRBJ2-7	TRBV7-8	CASSAGPPPYEQYF	TGTGCCAGCAGCGCGGGACCGCCTCCCTACGAGCAGTACTTC
TRBD2	once	TRBJ2-3	TRBV11-2	CASSLRLASTDTQYF	TGTGCCAGCAGCTTAAGACTAGCCAGCACAGATACGCAGTATTTT
.	.	TRBJ2-2	TRBV12-5	CASGLVPPGRNTGELFF	TGTGCTAGTGGTTTGGTGCCACCAGGGCGGAACACCGGGGAGCTGTTTTTT
.	.	TRBJ1-3	TRBV4-3	CASSQYLPPGGGNTIYF	TGCGCCAGCAGCCAATACCTTCCCCCGGGAGGTGGAAACACCATATATTTT
.	.	TRBJ2-1	TRBV19	CASSIGVEHRFYNEQFF	TGTGCCAGTAGTATTGGAGTAGAACACCGCTTCTACAATGAGCAGTTCTTC
.	once	TRBJ1-4	TRBV3-1/TRBV3-2	CASSQATGEKLFF	TGTGCCAGCAGCCAAGCCACCGGGGAAAAACTGTTTTTT
.	.	TRBJ1-1	TRBV7-9	CASSLEGNTEAFF	TGTGCCAGCAGCTTGGAGGGGAACACTGAAGCTTTCTTT
TRBD1	.	TRBJ1-1	TRBV9	CASSDQQGTNTEAFF	TGTGCCAGCAGCGATCAACAGGGGACGAACACTGAAGCTTTCTTT
TRBD2	.	TRBJ2-5	TRBV6-2/TRBV6-3	CASSVGGSGGETQYF	TGTGCCAGCAGTGTTGGTGGTAGCGGGGGGGAGACCCAGTACTTC
.	.	TRBJ1-1	TRBV30	CARRGGGTEAFF	TGTGCCCGCCGGGGGGGAGGCACTGAAGCTTTCTTT
TRBD1	.	TRBJ1-5	TRBV28	CASSLDRVITTQHF	TGTGCCAGCAGTCTAGACAGGGTAATTACGACCCAGCATTTT
.	.	TRBJ2-5	TRBV5-1	CASSLAVTEETQYF	TGCGCCAGCAGCTTGGCCGTAACGGAAGAGACCCAGTACTTC
TRBD2	.	TRBJ2-1	TRBV7-6	CASSLKAVGAGWNEQFF	TGTGCCAGCAGCTTAAAGGCTGTCGGAGCGGGGTGGAATGAGCAGTTCTTC
.	.	TRBJ2-5	TRBV11-1	CASSLIRGSRETQYF	TGTGCCAGCAGCTTAATCCGCGGATCCCGTGAGACCCAGTACTTC
TRBD1	once	TRBJ1-1	TRBV28	CASSAPGQVPEAFF	TGTGCCAGCAGTGCCCCGGGACAGGTTCCTGAAGCTTTCTTT
TRBD1	.	TRBJ1-2	TRBV7-2	CASSLMLGGGYGYTF	TGTGCCAGCAGCTTAATGTTAGGGGGCGGCTATGGCTACACCTTC
.	.	TRBJ2-7	TRBV18	CASSTGTGGEQYF	TGTGCCAGCTCAACCGGGACTGGAGGCGAGCAGTACTTC
.	.	TRBJ2-3	TRBV7-9	CASSFGFGATDTQYF	TGTGCCAGCAGCTTCGGGTTTGGGGCCACAGATACGCAGTATTTT
.	.	TRBJ2-7	TRBV27	CASSLWSGASPSYEQYF	TGTGCCAGCAGTTTATGGTCAGGGGCCTCCCCCTCCTACGAGCAGTACTTC
TRBD2	.	TRBJ2-1	TRBV5-1	CASSGLAGGNEQFF	TGCGCCAGCAGTGGACTAGCGGGGGGCAATGAGCAGTTCTTC
.	.	TRBJ2-3	TRBV5-4	CASSPSGVGVRADTQYF	TGTGCCAGCAGCCCCTCGGGGGTTGGTGTAAGGGCAGATACGCAGTATTTT
.	.	TRBJ2-5	TRBV4-1	CASSQGGIQETQYF	TGCGCCAGCAGCCAAGGTGGTATCCAGGAGACCCAGTACTTC
.	.	TRBJ1-1	TRBV18	CASSPQPQRGYAFF	TGTGCCAGCTCACCACAACCCCAGCGGGGGTATGCTTTCTTT
TRBD1	.	TRBJ2-7	TRBV3-1/TRBV3-2	CASSQEIGDRANLEQYF	TGTGCCAGCAGCCAAGAGATCGGGGACAGGGCTAACCTTGAGCAGTACTTC
TRBD1	.	TRBJ1-2	TRBV7-2	CASSFARGGYTF	TGTGCCAGCAGCTTTGCCAGGGGGGGCTACACCTTC
TRBD1	.	TRBJ2-5	TRBV19	CASSTGQGAGETQYF	TGTGCCAGTAGTACGGGACAGGGGGCTGGAGAGACCCAGTACTTC